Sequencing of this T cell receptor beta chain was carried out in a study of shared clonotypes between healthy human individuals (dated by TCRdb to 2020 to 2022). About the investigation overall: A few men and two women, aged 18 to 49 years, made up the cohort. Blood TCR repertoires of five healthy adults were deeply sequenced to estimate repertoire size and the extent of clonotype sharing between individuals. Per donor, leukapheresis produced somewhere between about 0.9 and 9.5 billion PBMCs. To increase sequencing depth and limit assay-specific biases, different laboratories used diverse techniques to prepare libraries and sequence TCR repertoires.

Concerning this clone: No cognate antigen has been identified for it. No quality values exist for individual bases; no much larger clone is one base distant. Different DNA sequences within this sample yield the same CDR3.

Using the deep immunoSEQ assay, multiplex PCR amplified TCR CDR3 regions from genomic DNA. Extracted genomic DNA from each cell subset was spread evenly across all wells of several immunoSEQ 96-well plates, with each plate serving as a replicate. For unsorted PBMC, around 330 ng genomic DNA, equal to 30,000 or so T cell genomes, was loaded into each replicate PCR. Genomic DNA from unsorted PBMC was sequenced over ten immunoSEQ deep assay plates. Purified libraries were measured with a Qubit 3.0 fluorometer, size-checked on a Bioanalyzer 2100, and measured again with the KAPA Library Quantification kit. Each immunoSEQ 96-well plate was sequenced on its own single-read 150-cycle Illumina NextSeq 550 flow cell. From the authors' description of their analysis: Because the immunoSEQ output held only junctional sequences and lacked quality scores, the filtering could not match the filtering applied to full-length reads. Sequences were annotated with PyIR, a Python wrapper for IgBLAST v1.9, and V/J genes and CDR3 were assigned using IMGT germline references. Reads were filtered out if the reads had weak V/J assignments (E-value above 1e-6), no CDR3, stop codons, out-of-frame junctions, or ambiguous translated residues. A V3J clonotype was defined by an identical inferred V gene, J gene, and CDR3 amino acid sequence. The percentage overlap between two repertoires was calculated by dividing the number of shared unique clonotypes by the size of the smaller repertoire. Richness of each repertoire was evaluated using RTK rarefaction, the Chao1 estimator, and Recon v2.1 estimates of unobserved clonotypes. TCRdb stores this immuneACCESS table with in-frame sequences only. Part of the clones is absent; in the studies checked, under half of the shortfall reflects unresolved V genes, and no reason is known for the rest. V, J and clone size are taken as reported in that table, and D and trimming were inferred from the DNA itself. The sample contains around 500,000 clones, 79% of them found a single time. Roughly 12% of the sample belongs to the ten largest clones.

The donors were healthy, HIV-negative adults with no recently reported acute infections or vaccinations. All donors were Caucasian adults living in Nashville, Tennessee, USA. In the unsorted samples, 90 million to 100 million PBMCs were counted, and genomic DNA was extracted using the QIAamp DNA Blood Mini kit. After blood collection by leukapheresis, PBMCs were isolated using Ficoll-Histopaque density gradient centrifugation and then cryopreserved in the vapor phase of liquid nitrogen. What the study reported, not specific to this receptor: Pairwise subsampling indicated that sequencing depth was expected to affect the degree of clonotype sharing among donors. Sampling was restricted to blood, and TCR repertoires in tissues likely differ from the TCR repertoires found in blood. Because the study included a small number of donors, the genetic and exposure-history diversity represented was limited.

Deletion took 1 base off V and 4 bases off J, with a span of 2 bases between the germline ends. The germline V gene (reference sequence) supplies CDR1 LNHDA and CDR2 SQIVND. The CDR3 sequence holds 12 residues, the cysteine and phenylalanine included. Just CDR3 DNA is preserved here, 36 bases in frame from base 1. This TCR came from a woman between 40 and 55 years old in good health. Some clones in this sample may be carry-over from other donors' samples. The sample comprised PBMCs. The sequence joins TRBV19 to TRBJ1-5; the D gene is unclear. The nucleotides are TGTGCCAGTAGTATAGGGAATCAGCCCCAGCATTTT. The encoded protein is CASSIGNQPQHF.